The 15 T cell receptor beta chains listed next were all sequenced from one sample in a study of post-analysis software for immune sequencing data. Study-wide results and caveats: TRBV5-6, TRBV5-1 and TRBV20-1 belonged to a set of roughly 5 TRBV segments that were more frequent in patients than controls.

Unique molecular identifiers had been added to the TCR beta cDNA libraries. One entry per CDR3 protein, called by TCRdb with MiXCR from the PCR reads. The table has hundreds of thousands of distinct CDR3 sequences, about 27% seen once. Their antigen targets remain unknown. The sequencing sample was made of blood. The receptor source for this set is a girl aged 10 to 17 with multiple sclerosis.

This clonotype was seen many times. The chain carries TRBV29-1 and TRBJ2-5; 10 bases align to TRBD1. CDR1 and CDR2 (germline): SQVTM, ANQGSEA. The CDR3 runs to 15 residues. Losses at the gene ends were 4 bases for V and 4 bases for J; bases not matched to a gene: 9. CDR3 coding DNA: TGCAGCGTTGTAGGTTGGACAGGGGGAGGAGAGACCCAGTACTTC. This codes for CSVVGWTGGGETQYF.

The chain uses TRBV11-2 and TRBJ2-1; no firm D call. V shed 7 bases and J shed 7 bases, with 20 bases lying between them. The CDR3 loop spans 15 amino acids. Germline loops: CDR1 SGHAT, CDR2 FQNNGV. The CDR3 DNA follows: TGTGCCAGCATCCCCGAAATAGGTAGTTTGAATGAGCAGTTCTTC. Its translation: CASIPEIGSLNEQFF.

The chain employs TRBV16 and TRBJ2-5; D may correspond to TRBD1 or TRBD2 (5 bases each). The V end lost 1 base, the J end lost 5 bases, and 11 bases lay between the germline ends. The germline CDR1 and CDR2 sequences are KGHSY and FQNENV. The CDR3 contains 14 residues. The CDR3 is CASSQLARDETQYF. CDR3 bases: TGTGCCAGCAGCCAATTGGCCAGGGACGAGACCCAGTACTTC.

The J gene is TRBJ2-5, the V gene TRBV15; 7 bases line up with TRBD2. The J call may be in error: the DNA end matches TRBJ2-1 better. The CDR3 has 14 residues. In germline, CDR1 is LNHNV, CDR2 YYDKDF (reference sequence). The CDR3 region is CATSRDLGAGSQFF. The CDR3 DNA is TGTGCCACCAGCAGAGATCTGGGAGCGGGATCCCAGTTCTTC.

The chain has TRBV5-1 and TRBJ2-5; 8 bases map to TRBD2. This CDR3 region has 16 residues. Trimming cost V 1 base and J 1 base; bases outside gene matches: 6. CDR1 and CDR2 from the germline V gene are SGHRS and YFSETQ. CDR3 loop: CASSLRPAGAQETQYF. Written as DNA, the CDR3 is TGCGCCAGCAGCTTGCGGCCAGCGGGGGCCCAAGAGACCCAGTACTTC. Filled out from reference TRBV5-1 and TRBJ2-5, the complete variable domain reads KAGVTQTPRYLIKTRGQQVTLSCSPISGHRSVSWYQQTPGQGLQFLFEYFSETQRNKGNFPGRFSGRQFSNSRSEMNVSTLELGDSALYLCASSLRPAGAQETQYFGPGTRLLVL.

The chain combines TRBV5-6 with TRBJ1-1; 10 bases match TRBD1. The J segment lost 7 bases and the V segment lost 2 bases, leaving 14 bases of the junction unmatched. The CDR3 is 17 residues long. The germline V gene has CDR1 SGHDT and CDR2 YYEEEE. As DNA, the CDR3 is TGTGCCAGCAGCTTCGCTTTTCCGGGACAGGGGTTCATTGAAGCTTTCTTT. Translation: CASSFAFPGQGFIEAFF.

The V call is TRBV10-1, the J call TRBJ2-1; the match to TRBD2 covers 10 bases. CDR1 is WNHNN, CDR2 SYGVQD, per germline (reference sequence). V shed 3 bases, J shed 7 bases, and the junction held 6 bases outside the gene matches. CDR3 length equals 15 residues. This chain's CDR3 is CASSEAGGPQNEQFF. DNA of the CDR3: TGCGCCAGCAGTGAAGCGGGAGGGCCCCAAAATGAGCAGTTCTTC.

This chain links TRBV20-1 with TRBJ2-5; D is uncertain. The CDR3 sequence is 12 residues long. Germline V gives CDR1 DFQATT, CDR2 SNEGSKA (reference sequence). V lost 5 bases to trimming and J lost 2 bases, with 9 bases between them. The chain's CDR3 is CSAPWVQETQYF. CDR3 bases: TGCAGTGCTCCCTGGGTACAAGAGACCCAGTACTTC.

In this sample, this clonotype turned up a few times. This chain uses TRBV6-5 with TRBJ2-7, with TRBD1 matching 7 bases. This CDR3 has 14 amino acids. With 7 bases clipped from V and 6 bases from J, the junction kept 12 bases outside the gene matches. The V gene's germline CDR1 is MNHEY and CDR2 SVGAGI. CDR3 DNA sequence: TGTGCCAGCAAGGGTTGGCAGGGGGTACGCGAGCAGTACTTC. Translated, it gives CASKGWQGVREQYF.

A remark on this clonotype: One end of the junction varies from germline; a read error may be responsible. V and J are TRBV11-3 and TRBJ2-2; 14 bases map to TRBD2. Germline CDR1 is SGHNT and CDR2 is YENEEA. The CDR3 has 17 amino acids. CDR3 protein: CANSRLAGGPGTGELFF. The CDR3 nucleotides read TGTGCCAACAGCCGACTAGCGGGAGGGCCGGGCACCGGGGAGCTGTTTTTT. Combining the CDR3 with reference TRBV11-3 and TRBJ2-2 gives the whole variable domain EAGVVQSPRYKIIEKKQPVAFWCNPISGHNTLYWYLQNLGQGPELLIRYENEEAVDDSQLPKDRFSAERLKGVDSTLKIQPAELGDSAVYLCANSRLAGGPGTGELFFGEGSRLTVL.

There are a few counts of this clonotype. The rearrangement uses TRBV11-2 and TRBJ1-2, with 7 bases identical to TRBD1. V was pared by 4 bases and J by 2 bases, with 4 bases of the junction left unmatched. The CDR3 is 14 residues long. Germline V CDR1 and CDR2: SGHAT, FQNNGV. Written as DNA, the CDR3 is TGTGCCAGCAGCTGGGACAGAGCCAACTATGGCTACACCTTC. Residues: CASSWDRANYGYTF.

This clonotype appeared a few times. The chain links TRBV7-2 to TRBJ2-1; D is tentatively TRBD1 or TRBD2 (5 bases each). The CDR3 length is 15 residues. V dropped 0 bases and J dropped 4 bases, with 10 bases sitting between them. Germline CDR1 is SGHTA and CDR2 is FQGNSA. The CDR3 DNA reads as TGTGCCAGCAGCTTAGCGGGGGACCCGTACAATGAGCAGTTCTTC. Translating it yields CASSLAGDPYNEQFF.

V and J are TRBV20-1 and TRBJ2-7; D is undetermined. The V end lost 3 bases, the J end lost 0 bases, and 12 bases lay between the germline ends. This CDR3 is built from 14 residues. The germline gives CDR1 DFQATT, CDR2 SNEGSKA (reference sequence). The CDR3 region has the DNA TGCAGTGCTAGGTCTAGAACTTTCTCCTACGAGCAGTACTTC. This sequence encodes CSARSRTFSYEQYF.

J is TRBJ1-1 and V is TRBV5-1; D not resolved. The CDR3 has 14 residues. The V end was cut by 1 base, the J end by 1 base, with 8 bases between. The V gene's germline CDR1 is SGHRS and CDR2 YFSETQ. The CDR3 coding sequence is TGCGCCAGCAGCTTGTTGCGGGCGAACACTGAAGCTTTCTTT. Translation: CASSLLRANTEAFF.

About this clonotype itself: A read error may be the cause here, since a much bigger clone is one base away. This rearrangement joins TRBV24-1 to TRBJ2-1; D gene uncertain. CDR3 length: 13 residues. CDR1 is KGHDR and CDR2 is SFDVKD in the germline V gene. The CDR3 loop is CATRDLSLHEQFF. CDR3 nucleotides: TGTGCCACCAGGGATTTGTCTCTACACGAGCAGTTCTTC.